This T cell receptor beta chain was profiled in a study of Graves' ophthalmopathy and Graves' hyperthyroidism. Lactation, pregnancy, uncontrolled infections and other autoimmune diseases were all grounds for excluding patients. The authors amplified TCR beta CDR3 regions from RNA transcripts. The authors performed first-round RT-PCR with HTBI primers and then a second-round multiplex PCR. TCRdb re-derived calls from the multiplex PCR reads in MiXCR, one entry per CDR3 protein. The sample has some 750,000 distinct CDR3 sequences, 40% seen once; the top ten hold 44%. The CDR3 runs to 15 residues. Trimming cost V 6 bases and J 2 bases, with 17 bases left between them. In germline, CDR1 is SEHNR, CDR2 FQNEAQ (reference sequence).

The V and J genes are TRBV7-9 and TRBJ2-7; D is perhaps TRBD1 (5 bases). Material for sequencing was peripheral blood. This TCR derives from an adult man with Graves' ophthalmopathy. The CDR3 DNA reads TGTGCCAGCAGTTACGGTCAGGGTCTTACCTACGAGCAGTACTTC. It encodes CASSYGQGLTYEQYF.